The rows below give T cell receptor beta chains drawn from one sample of a study of graft-versus-host responses after intestinal transplantation. These receptors' targets are unknown. This table comes from immunoSEQ multiplex PCR, and its TCRdb copy is limited to in-frame clones, with some not included. The sample lists tens of thousands of clones, 89% occurring once. The source was unstimulated CD8+ T cells sorted from spleen or lymph node cells, collected before intestinal transplant. All receptors come from a human donor who received an intestinal transplant. CDR3s include the opening cysteine and the closing phenylalanine or tryptophan. A D gene is named only where the DNA matches it firmly. Where a row states a size, it is once, few, many or the class of an expanded clone; other rows omit it.

clone_size	v_call	j_call	d_call	cdr3_aa	cdr3_nt
once	TRBV29-1	TRBJ2-7	NA	CSALSTGEQYF	TGCAGCGCCTTGTCGACTGGGGAGCAGTACTTC
NA	TRBV11-2	TRBJ2-7	NA	CASSLVQAYEQYF	TGTGCCAGCAGCTTGGTACAGGCCTACGAGCAGTACTTC
NA	TRBV6-5	TRBJ1-3	TRBD1	CASRGDRGSGNTIYF	TGTGCCAGCAGGGGGGACAGGGGGTCTGGAAACACCATATATTTT
NA	TRBV15	TRBJ2-1	TRBD2	CATSGTSGTYNEQFF	TGTGCCACCAGCGGGACTAGCGGGACCTACAATGAGCAGTTCTTC
NA	TRBV7-9	TRBJ2-7	TRBD1	CASRTGVGYEQYF	TGTGCCAGCCGGACAGGGGTAGGGTACGAGCAGTACTTC
NA	TRBV4-1	TRBJ2-1	TRBD2	CASSQEWREGNNEQFF	TGCGCCAGCAGCCAAGAATGGCGGGAGGGAAACAATGAGCAGTTCTTC
NA	TRBV5-5	TRBJ2-7	TRBD1	CASSPGQLYEQYF	TGTGCCAGCAGCCCGGGACAGCTGTACGAGCAGTACTTC
NA	TRBV27	TRBJ2-6	TRBD1	CASSLLRGRVSGANVLTF	TGTGCCAGCAGTTTATTGAGGGGGCGGGTCTCTGGGGCCAACGTCCTGACTTTC
NA	TRBV6-1	TRBJ1-3	NA	CASSEGPGSSGNTIYF	TGTGCCAGCAGTGAAGGTCCGGGGAGCTCTGGAAACACCATATATTTT
NA	TRBV19	TRBJ2-2	NA	CASSFSVANTGELFF	TGTGCCAGTAGTTTCAGCGTCGCGAACACCGGGGAGCTGTTTTTT
NA	TRBV11-1	TRBJ2-7	TRBD1	CASSSDRELNEQYF	TGTGCCAGCAGCTCAGACAGGGAACTGAACGAGCAGTACTTC
NA	TRBV6-1	TRBJ2-7	NA	CASRDLSSYEQYF	TGTGCCAGCAGAGACTTGAGCTCCTACGAGCAGTACTTC
NA	TRBV2	TRBJ2-1	NA	CASSGQGPYNEQFF	TGTGCCAGCAGTGGCCAGGGTCCCTACAATGAGCAGTTCTTC
NA	TRBV6-1	TRBJ2-7	NA	CASSAPAESYEQYF	TGTGCCAGCAGTGCCCCAGCGGAGAGCTACGAGCAGTACTTC
NA	TRBV28	TRBJ2-1	NA	CASSSRLEGPLYNEQFF	TGTGCCAGCAGTTCGAGACTAGAAGGACCTTTATACAATGAGCAGTTCTTC
NA	TRBV30	TRBJ1-1	NA	CAWKEDLNTEAFF	TGTGCCTGGAAGGAGGACCTGAACACTGAAGCTTTCTTT
NA	TRBV9	TRBJ1-2	TRBD1	CASGGGWGTGVDYGYTF	TGTGCCAGCGGCGGGGGATGGGGGACAGGGGTAGACTATGGCTACACCTTC
NA	TRBV19	TRBJ1-5	TRBD1	CASTSGTGGPGQPQHF	TGTGCCAGTACCTCCGGGACAGGGGGCCCCGGACAGCCCCAGCATTTT
NA	TRBV28	TRBJ2-5	TRBD2	CASSSLASPYF	TGTGCCAGCAGCTCACTAGCGAGTCCGTACTTC
NA	TRBV28	TRBJ2-7	NA	CASSSRTRGSYEQYF	TGTGCCAGCAGTTCCCGGACCCGAGGGTCCTACGAGCAGTACTTC
NA	TRBV5-4	TRBJ1-4	TRBD1	CASSKGQGDSEKLFF	TGTGCCAGCAGCAAAGGACAGGGGGACTCTGAAAAACTGTTTTTT
NA	TRBV5-1	TRBJ1-2	NA	CASHPQYGSYGYTF	TGCGCCAGTCACCCCCAGTACGGGTCCTATGGCTACACCTTC
NA	TRBV27	TRBJ2-7	NA	CASSTGVGEQYF	TGTGCCAGCAGTACGGGGGTCGGCGAGCAGTACTTC
NA	TRBV11-2	TRBJ2-5	TRBD2	CASSLITGLAGKVQETQYF	TGTGCCAGCAGCTTAATCACGGGACTAGCGGGGAAAGTCCAAGAGACCCAGTACTTC
NA	TRBV5-4	TRBJ1-2	TRBD1	CASSAGTGASYTF	TGTGCCAGCAGCGCCGGGACAGGGGCGAGCTACACCTTC
NA	TRBV27	TRBJ2-5	NA	CASSPHHRVQETQYF	TGTGCCAGCAGCCCACACCACAGAGTGCAAGAGACCCAGTACTTC
NA	TRBV6-1	TRBJ1-2	TRBD1	CASSEGWDREINYGYTF	TGTGCCAGCAGTGAAGGATGGGACAGGGAGATTAACTATGGCTACACCTTC
once	TRBV7-2	TRBJ2-2	NA	CASSLVGGTGELFF	TGTGCCAGCAGCTTAGTCGGGGGCACCGGGGAGCTGTTTTTT
NA	TRBV4-1	TRBJ2-7	TRBD1	CASSQEGQDYEQYF	TGCGCCAGCAGCCAAGAGGGACAGGACTACGAGCAGTACTTC
NA	TRBV14	TRBJ2-7	TRBD1	CASSRRTGIEEQYF	TGTGCCAGCAGCCGAAGGACAGGCATAGAGGAGCAGTACTTC
NA	TRBV10-3	TRBJ1-6	NA	CAISATGHSPLHF	TGTGCCATCAGTGCAACAGGACATTCACCCCTCCACTTT
NA	TRBV6-4	TRBJ2-5	NA	CASGRDRQETQYF	TGTGCCAGCGGGAGGGACAGGCAAGAGACCCAGTACTTC
NA	TRBV9	TRBJ2-2	NA	CASSVDRTEPYTGELFF	TGTGCCAGCAGCGTAGATAGGACTGAACCTTACACCGGGGAGCTGTTTTTT
few	TRBV28	TRBJ1-2	NA	CASSLLEGDGYTF	TGTGCCAGCAGTTTACTGGAGGGCGATGGCTACACCTTC
NA	TRBV28	TRBJ2-5	TRBD2	CASSLWGGVTRTQYF	TGTGCCAGCAGCCTTTGGGGGGGGGTCACGAGGACCCAGTACTTC
NA	TRBV27	TRBJ2-7	NA	CASSPHGGWEQYF	TGTGCCAGCAGTCCGCACGGGGGTTGGGAGCAGTACTTC
NA	TRBV7-9	TRBJ2-1	TRBD1	CASSLVEWDRAYNEQFF	TGTGCCAGCAGCTTAGTCGAGTGGGACAGAGCCTACAATGAGCAGTTCTTC
once	TRBV28	TRBJ1-1	NA	CASRAQGEAFF	TGTGCCAGCAGAGCGCAGGGGGAAGCTTTCTTT
NA	TRBV5-8	TRBJ2-5	TRBD2	CASSLNRASGIQETQYF	TGTGCCAGCAGCTTGAACCGGGCTAGCGGGATTCAAGAGACCCAGTACTTC
NA	TRBV5-1	TRBJ2-7	NA	CASSLAGAARKYF	TGCGCCAGCAGCTTGGCCGGAGCGGCTAGGAAGTACTTC
NA	TRBV13	TRBJ2-3	NA	CASSQQVSDSTDTQYF	TGTGCCAGCAGCCAACAGGTTTCCGACAGCACAGATACGCAGTATTTT
NA	TRBV4-1	TRBJ2-7	TRBD1	CASSQDMGTGSYEQYF	TGCGCCAGCAGCCAAGATATGGGGACAGGGTCCTACGAGCAGTACTTC
NA	TRBV6-4	TRBJ1-5	NA	CASTGRLVARASNQPQHF	TGTGCCAGCACCGGAAGGTTAGTGGCCAGGGCTAGCAATCAGCCCCAGCATTTT
NA	TRBV11-2	TRBJ1-2	NA	CASSLDRWYRANYGYTF	TGTGCCAGCAGCTTAGATCGTTGGTACCGAGCTAACTATGGCTACACCTTC
few	TRBV5-8	TRBJ2-7	NA	CASSLGGRLYEQYF	TGTGCCAGCAGCTTGGGGGGCAGGCTATACGAGCAGTACTTC
NA	TRBV20-1	TRBJ1-1	NA	CSASQAFF	TGCAGTGCTAGCCAGGCTTTCTTT
once	TRBV18	TRBJ2-1	NA	CATTEPRAGAYNEQFF	TGTGCCACCACTGAGCCACGGGCAGGGGCCTACAATGAGCAGTTCTTC
NA	TRBV5-1	TRBJ1-1	NA	CASSFSDPSTEAFF	TGCGCCAGCAGCTTCAGCGACCCCAGCACTGAAGCTTTCTTT
NA	TRBV6-6	TRBJ2-7	NA	CASRVISGREQYF	TGTGCCAGCAGGGTCATCTCTGGTAGAGAGCAGTACTTC
NA	TRBV28	TRBJ2-1	NA	CASSFLADNEQFF	TGTGCCAGCAGTTTCTTAGCGGACAATGAGCAGTTCTTC
NA	TRBV28	TRBJ2-3	NA	CASSFPDSRIDTQYF	TGTGCCAGCAGTTTCCCGGACAGCCGGATAGATACGCAGTATTTT
NA	TRBV7-3	TRBJ2-1	TRBD1	CASSLGTGFSNEQFF	TGTGCCAGCAGCTTAGGGACAGGGTTCTCAAATGAGCAGTTCTTC
once	TRBV10-3	TRBJ1-1	NA	CATYRDTEAFF	TGTGCCACCTACCGGGACACTGAAGCTTTCTTT
NA	TRBV29-1	TRBJ2-3	TRBD2	CSVELAGGTDTQYF	TGCAGCGTTGAATTAGCGGGGGGCACAGATACGCAGTATTTT